This TCR beta chain was profiled in a study of cytomegalovirus exposure and HLA in healthy donors. A multiplex PCR was run with 60 Vbeta primers and 13 Jbeta primers. Measured with immunoSEQ multiplex PCR; TCRdb has only the in-frame clones, and not every one. The data show under 250,000 clones, over 80% seen once. Germline CDR1 is SGHRS and CDR2 is YFSETQ. There are 16 residues in the CDR3. V shed 6 bases and J 4 bases; nucleotides not matched to a gene: 10. The V gene is TRBV5-1, the J gene TRBJ2-2; TRBD2 matches 9 bases. This sequence originates from a boy younger than 10 in good health and CMV-seronegative. Sequenced: PBMCs. The CDR3: CASNPAGGPATGELFF. CDR3 coding DNA: TGCGCCAGCAACCCAGCGGGAGGCCCGGCCACCGGGGAGCTGTTTTTT.